Following are 25 T cell receptor beta chains from one sample sequenced in a study of shared clonotypes between healthy human individuals. Produced via immunoSEQ multiplex PCR; TCRdb's table is partial and in-frame only. This table has 330,000 or so clones, around 67% appearing once. Sequenced input: memory CD4+ T cells sorted from blood. Noted subset: CD45RA-negative fraction. The receptor source for this set is a man younger than 40 in good health.

This clone has at least ten counts. Other DNA sequences in the sample encode the same CDR3. The gene calls are TRBV9 and TRBJ1-3; no clear D. With 0 bases removed from V and 0 bases from J, the gap between germline ends came to 10 bases. The CDR3 has 16 amino acids. CDR1 SGDLS and CDR2 YYNGEE come from the germline V gene. This CDR3 reads CASSVGPESSGNTIYF. CDR3 DNA: TGTGCCAGCAGCGTAGGTCCTGAGAGCTCTGGAAACACCATATATTTT.

CDR3 region: CASSLGVGLAKNIQYF. Written as DNA, the CDR3 is TGCGCCAGCAGCTTGGGAGTCGGACTAGCCAAAAACATTCAGTACTTC. This chain connects TRBV5-1 to TRBJ2-4; D might be TRBD2 (5 bases). V lost 0 bases and J 0 bases, leaving 10 bases between the germline ends. The length of the CDR3 is 16 residues. Germline assignment: CDR1 SGHRS and CDR2 YFSETQ.

The V and J genes are TRBV5-1 and TRBJ2-3; 7 bases are shared with TRBD2. Germline CDR1 SGHRS, CDR2 YFSETQ. V lost 7 bases, J lost 6 bases, and 8 bases stayed unmatched. This CDR3 has 13 amino acids. CDR3 DNA sequence: TGCGCCAGCGCTCGGGGGGTCGGTGATACGCAGTATTTT. It yields the protein CASARGVGDTQYF.

The V gene is TRBV5-1, the J gene TRBJ2-1; D gene unclear. Per the germline V gene, CDR1 is SGHRS and CDR2 is YFSETQ. Trimming took 0 bases from V and 0 from J, leaving 10 bases between them. The CDR3 runs to 16 residues. CDR3 amino acids: CASSLEAVSSYNEQFF. CDR3 sequence (DNA): TGCGCCAGCAGCTTGGAGGCCGTTTCCTCCTACAATGAGCAGTTCTTC.

V is TRBV5-6 and J is TRBJ2-1, with D possibly TRBD1 on 6 matching bases. Trimming removed 6 bases from V and 6 bases from J, with 13 bases in between. The CDR3 is 13 amino acids. The germline V gene encodes CDR1 SGHDT and CDR2 YYEEEE. Here the CDR3 reads CASNLDSINEQFF. The CDR3 nucleotides are TGTGCCAGCAACCTGGACAGCATCAATGAGCAGTTCTTC. The full variable domain, with the rest looked up from reference TRBV5-6 and TRBJ2-1, is DAGVTQSPTHLIKTRGQQVTLRCSPKSGHDTVSWYQQALGQGPQFIFQYYEEEERQRGNFPDRFSGHQFPNYSSELNVNALLLGDSALYLCASNLDSINEQFFGPGTRLTVL.

The chain recombines TRBV5-6 with TRBJ1-5; the D gene is possibly TRBD1 (5 bases). Trimming pared 3 bases from V and 11 bases from J, leaving 24 bases between. The CDR3 has 16 amino acids. Germline V CDR1 and CDR2: SGHDT, YYEEEE. The CDR3 DNA follows: TGTGCCAGCAGCTCGTCCTGGGGGGGAACGGGCAGTTCCCAGCATTTT. This codes for CASSSSWGGTGSSQHF.

This chain joins TRBV30 and TRBJ2-1, with 10 bases fitting TRBD2. The CDR3 has 14 residues. The ends lost 4 bases at V and 2 bases at J; junction bases unmatched: 2. Germline V gene lookup returns CDR1 GTSNPN and CDR2 SVGIG (reference sequence). The DNA of the CDR3 is TGTGCCTGGACTGGACTAGCGGCCTACAATGAGCAGTTCTTC. Its protein is CAWTGLAAYNEQFF.

This rearrangement joins TRBV28 to TRBJ1-1; TRBD1 might be the D (6 bases). The CDR3 consists of 11 residues. The V end was cut by 7 bases, the J end by 8 bases, with 11 bases between. The germline gives CDR1 MDHEN, CDR2 SYDVKM. The CDR3 DNA is TGTGCCAGCATTGGGGGCAGAGAAGCTTTCTTT. This gives the protein CASIGGREAFF.

This clone has just one count. The chain carries TRBV7-6 and TRBJ2-7, with D unclear. The ends were cut back, 4 bases at V and 7 bases at J, with 8 bases in the middle. This CDR3 is built from 11 residues. Germline assignment: CDR1 SGHVS and CDR2 FNYEAQ. The CDR3 DNA sequence: TGTGCCAGCAGCTCCTCACCAGAGCAGTACTTC. The encoded protein is CASSSSPEQYF.

The rearrangement uses TRBV5-1 and TRBJ1-2, with TRBD1 identical over 7 bases. With V trimmed by 4 bases and J by 3 bases, 6 bases remained unmatched. Germline V gene data show CDR1 as SGHRS and CDR2 as YFSETQ. The CDR3 runs to 14 residues. CDR3 sequence (DNA): TGCGCCAGCAGCCCTGGCGACAGGGACTATGGCTACACCTTC. As protein: CASSPGDRDYGYTF.

A note on this clone: Being one base from a much bigger clone, this may be a read error. The genes are TRBV28 and TRBJ2-7; D gene ambiguous. With 5 bases removed from V and 2 bases from J, the gap between germline ends came to 4 bases. Germline CDR1 and CDR2: MDHEN and SYDVKM. The CDR3 runs to 11 residues. The CDR3 nucleotides are TGTGCCAGCAGTGCCCCCTACGAGCAGTACTTC. Its protein product is CASSAPYEQYF.

The chain has TRBV5-1 and TRBJ2-3; 10 bases align to TRBD1. Germline V gene sequence: CDR1 SGHRS, CDR2 YFSETQ. V trimming: 0 bases; J trimming: 1 base; junction bases outside the gene matches: 5. The CDR3 covers 17 residues. CDR3 in amino acids: CASSLGQGAVGTDTQYF. In DNA, the CDR3 is TGCGCCAGCAGCTTGGGACAGGGGGCTGTAGGCACAGATACGCAGTATTTT.

The V gene is TRBV5-8, the J gene TRBJ1-1; D is undetermined. The V gene lost 4 bases and the J gene lost 8 bases, with 9 bases spanning the gap. There are 11 residues in the CDR3. Germline assignment: CDR1 SGHTS and CDR2 YDEGEE. The CDR3 here is CASSTRREAFF. The CDR3 DNA sequence: TGTGCCAGCAGCACTCGGAGAGAAGCTTTCTTT.

The V call is TRBV5-1, the J call TRBJ2-5; 7 bases line up with TRBD2. The V segment lost 4 bases and the J segment 8 bases; nucleotides outside the gene matches: 14. This CDR3 spans 15 amino acids. The germline gives CDR1 SGHRS, CDR2 YFSETQ. The CDR3 spells CASSPREGGFVTQYF. DNA of the CDR3: TGCGCCAGCAGCCCTAGGGAGGGAGGGTTTGTAACCCAGTACTTC.

The rearrangement uses TRBV2 and TRBJ2-7; D is undetermined. The CDR3 contains 13 residues. Germline V gives CDR1 SNHLY, CDR2 FYNNEI. V lost 2 bases, J lost 6 bases, and 11 bases lay in between. The CDR3 DNA reads TGTGCCAGCAGTGAATACATTCGGTCCGAGCAGTACTTC. This gives the protein CASSEYIRSEQYF.

The chain uses TRBV19 and TRBJ2-2; 10 bases match TRBD2. V lost 4 bases and J lost 2; bases outside the gene matches: 7. The CDR3 loop spans 17 amino acids. Germline CDR1 and CDR2: LNHDA and SQIVND (reference sequence). CDR3 coding DNA: TGTGCCAGTAGTACTGGGGCACTAGCGGGAAACACCGGGGAGCTGTTTTTT. Protein: CASSTGALAGNTGELFF.

The V gene is TRBV11-2, the J gene TRBJ1-2; D ambiguous. Germline V CDR1 and CDR2: SGHAT, FQNNGV. The CDR3 consists of 13 residues. The V end was cut by 4 bases, the J end by 4 bases, with 10 bases between. CDR3: CASSSASPYGYTF. CDR3 DNA: TGTGCCAGCAGCTCCGCTTCCCCCTATGGCTACACCTTC.

The rearrangement joins TRBV9 to TRBJ2-7; 8 bases align to TRBD2. CDR3 length: 15 amino acids. Germline V lookup: CDR1 SGDLS, CDR2 YYNGEE. V gave up 4 bases and J gave up 0 bases; unmatched junction bases: 6. Here the CDR3 reads CASSQAGGGSYEQYF. CDR3 nucleotide sequence: TGTGCCAGCAGCCAGGCGGGGGGCGGCTCCTACGAGCAGTACTTC.

The CDR3 DNA sequence: TGTGCCAGCAGCGTAACAGGGAAGCGGCAGTACTTC. Protein sequence: CASSVTGKRQYF. This chain connects TRBV7-9 to TRBJ2-7; TRBD1 might be the D (6 bases). There are 12 residues in the CDR3. V lost 5 bases and J 9 bases, leaving 14 bases between the germline ends. Germline V gene lookup returns CDR1 SEHNR and CDR2 FQNEAQ (reference sequence).

This clone was observed a handful of times. This rearrangement joins TRBV9 to TRBJ2-2, with D possibly TRBD2 on 6 matching bases. Germline V gene sequence: CDR1 SGDLS, CDR2 YYNGEE. Trimming took off 0 bases at V and 1 base at J, with 10 bases between the two ends. The CDR3 is made up of 16 amino acids. CDR3 loop: CASSVGGSGNTGELFF. In DNA form, the CDR3 reads TGTGCCAGCAGCGTAGGGGGTAGCGGGAACACCGGGGAGCTGTTTTTT.

The chain links TRBV28 to TRBJ2-3, with D hard to call. Germline V lookup: CDR1 MDHEN, CDR2 SYDVKM. V was trimmed by 5 bases and J by 0 bases, leaving 15 bases between them. This CDR3 is built from 16 residues. CDR3 nucleotides: TGTGCCAGCAGTCCAGTGACTCGAACTAGCACAGATACGCAGTATTTT. It is translated as CASSPVTRTSTDTQYF.

V gene TRBV7-9 combines with J gene TRBJ1-1; 7 bases align to TRBD1. V shed 3 bases, J shed 1 base, and the junction held 2 bases outside the gene matches. This CDR3 contains 14 residues. The germline gives CDR1 SEHNR, CDR2 FQNEAQ (reference sequence). The CDR3 region is CASSFGQENTEAFF. CDR3 DNA sequence: TGTGCCAGCAGCTTTGGACAGGAGAACACTGAAGCTTTCTTT. The variable domain in full, with the rest retrieved from reference TRBV7-9 and TRBJ1-1, is DTGVSQNPRHKITKRGQNVTFRCDPISEHNRLYWYRQTLGQGPEFLTYFQNEAQLEKSRLLSDRFSAERPKGSFSTLEIQRTEQGDSAMYLCASSFGQENTEAFFGQGTRLTVV.

The genes are TRBV5-4 and TRBJ2-2; 8 positions agree with TRBD2. The CDR3 covers 16 residues. Per germline, CDR1 SGHNT and CDR2 YYREEE (reference sequence). V lost 1 base, J lost 5 bases, and 7 bases stayed unmatched. In DNA form, the CDR3 reads TGTGCCAGCAGCTTGAGAGCGGGAGAGGGGACCGGGGAGCTGTTTTTT. Protein: CASSLRAGEGTGELFF. Based on the CDR3 plus reference TRBV5-4 and TRBJ2-2, the full variable domain is ETGVTQSPTHLIKTRGQQVTLRCSSQSGHNTVSWYQQALGQGPQFIFQYYREEENGRGNFPPRFSGLQFPNYSSELNVNALELDDSALYLCASSLRAGEGTGELFFGEGSRLTVL.

The chain joins TRBV19 to TRBJ1-2; 7 bases are a match to TRBD1. Trimming at V came to 6 bases and at J to 2 bases, leaving 0 bases not matched to a gene. This CDR3 spans 12 amino acids. CDR1 LNHDA and CDR2 SQIVND come from the germline V gene (reference sequence). CDR3 nucleotides: TGTGCCAGTAGGACAGGGAACTATGGCTACACCTTC. Protein: CASRTGNYGYTF. The variable domain in full, with the rest retrieved from reference TRBV19 and TRBJ1-2, is DGGITQSPKYLFRKEGQNVTLSCEQNLNHDAMYWYRQDPGQGLRLIYYSQIVNDFQKGDIAEGYSVSREKKESFPLTVTSAQKNPTAFYLCASRTGNYGYTFGSGTRLTVV.

Worth noting for this clone: A much larger clone lies one base from this, so it may be a read error. This chain links TRBV28 with TRBJ1-1, with D unresolved. This CDR3 has 11 amino acids. Germline V lookup: CDR1 MDHEN, CDR2 SYDVKM. V was pared by 5 bases and J by 5 bases, with 6 bases between. The CDR3 DNA sequence: TGTGCCAGCAGTCGGGGAACTGAAGCTTTCTTT. It specifies CASSRGTEAFF. The variable domain in full, completed from reference TRBV28 and TRBJ1-1, reads DVKVTQSSRYLVKRTGEKVFLECVQDMDHENMFWYRQDPGLGLRLIYFSYDVKMKEKGDIPEGYSVSREKKERFSLILESASTNQTSMYLCASSRGTEAFFGQGTRLTVV.